The rows below give T cell receptor beta chains drawn from one sample of a study of T-cell reconstitution after alpha-beta-depleted transplantation in children. TCRdb passed the PCR reads through MiXCR, listing each CDR3 protein once. Here the sample spans about 870,000 distinct CDR3 sequences, about 16% being singletons. The specimen was PBMCs, mostly from graft donor cells, collected 360 days after TCRalphabeta/CD19-depleted stem cell transplant. The receptor source for this set is a male patient between 10 and 17 years old who had a stem cell transplant for acute lymphoblastic leukemia, so the T cells may come from the graft donor. The CDR3 runs from the conserved cysteine through the conserved F or W. The order of the fields is clone size, CDR3 length, D gene, J gene, V gene, CDR3 DNA, CDR3 protein. A D gene is named only where the DNA matches it firmly. Size is omitted from some rows. Given values are once, few, many or a class for expanded clones.

clone size: -
CDR3 length: 15
D gene: -
J gene: TRBJ2-2
V gene: TRBV5-1
CDR3 DNA: TGCGCCAGCAGCTTCAGGGCGTCGAACACCGGGGAGCTGTTTTTT
CDR3 protein: CASSFRASNTGELFF

clone size: few
CDR3 length: 15
D gene: -
J gene: TRBJ1-3
V gene: TRBV3-1
CDR3 DNA: TGTGCCAGCAGCCAAGATATCAAATCTTGGAACACCATATATTTT
CDR3 protein: CASSQDIKSWNTIYF

clone size: -
CDR3 length: 17
D gene: TRBD2
J gene: TRBJ2-1
V gene: TRBV27
CDR3 DNA: TGTGCCAGCACCAAGTGGGGACTAGCGCCCAGGCTCGATGAGCAGTTCTTC
CDR3 protein: CASTKWGLAPRLDEQFF

clone size: few
CDR3 length: 16
D gene: TRBD2
J gene: TRBJ2-7
V gene: TRBV4-1
CDR3 DNA: TGCGCCAGCAGCCAAGATCCCAGCGGGAGCTACTACGAGCAGTACTTC
CDR3 protein: CASSQDPSGSYYEQYF

clone size: -
CDR3 length: 14
D gene: -
J gene: TRBJ2-7
V gene: TRBV5-1
CDR3 DNA: TGCGCCAGCAGCTTGATAGCGGTTAACTACGAGCAGTACTTC
CDR3 protein: CASSLIAVNYEQYF

clone size: -
CDR3 length: 15
D gene: TRBD2
J gene: TRBJ2-7
V gene: TRBV7-2
CDR3 DNA: TGTGCCAGCAGCCGGGGGGTGACTAGCTTCAACGAGCAGTACTTC
CDR3 protein: CASSRGVTSFNEQYF

clone size: -
CDR3 length: 14
D gene: -
J gene: TRBJ1-1
V gene: TRBV20-1
CDR3 DNA: TGCAGTGCTAGGGTACGCGGGGGCTACACTGAAGCTTTCTTT
CDR3 protein: CSARVRGGYTEAFF

clone size: few
CDR3 length: 14
D gene: -
J gene: TRBJ2-5
V gene: TRBV7-9
CDR3 DNA: TGTGCCAGCAGCTTTATTACGGTCCAAGAGACCCAGTACTTC
CDR3 protein: CASSFITVQETQYF

clone size: few
CDR3 length: 15
D gene: TRBD2
J gene: TRBJ2-3
V gene: TRBV9
CDR3 DNA: TGTGCCAGCAGCCTAGCCCCTAGCGGGAGAAATACGCAGTATTTT
CDR3 protein: CASSLAPSGRNTQYF

clone size: few
CDR3 length: 15
D gene: TRBD1
J gene: TRBJ1-4
V gene: TRBV3-1
CDR3 DNA: TGTGCCAGCAGCCAACGGACAGGTCATAATGAAAAACTGTTTTTT
CDR3 protein: CASSQRTGHNEKLFF

clone size: many
CDR3 length: 16
D gene: TRBD2
J gene: TRBJ2-1
V gene: TRBV29-1
CDR3 DNA: TGCAGCGTTGGTGGGAGACTAGCGGGATCTTCCTATGAGCAGTTCTTC
CDR3 protein: CSVGGRLAGSSYEQFF

clone size: few
CDR3 length: 15
D gene: TRBD1
J gene: TRBJ1-2
V gene: TRBV25-1
CDR3 DNA: TGTGCCAGCAGTGAATATAACGGACAGGGAGATGGCTACACCTTC
CDR3 protein: CASSEYNGQGDGYTF

clone size: -
CDR3 length: 15
D gene: -
J gene: TRBJ2-2
V gene: TRBV27
CDR3 DNA: TGTGCCAGCGTACCCCGGGGCGCGGGCACCGGGGAGCTGTTTTTT
CDR3 protein: CASVPRGAGTGELFF

clone size: few
CDR3 length: 16
D gene: -
J gene: TRBJ2-5
V gene: TRBV7-6
CDR3 DNA: TGTGCCAGCAGCTCGAGGGTCGGACAGATCCAAGAGACCCAGTACTTC
CDR3 protein: CASSSRVGQIQETQYF

clone size: -
CDR3 length: 16
D gene: TRBD2
J gene: TRBJ2-2
V gene: TRBV5-5
CDR3 DNA: TGTGCCAGCGCGGGACTAGCGGTCACGAACACCGGGGAGCTGTTTTTT
CDR3 protein: CASAGLAVTNTGELFF

clone size: -
CDR3 length: 13
D gene: -
J gene: TRBJ2-7
V gene: TRBV19
CDR3 DNA: TGTGCCACCCGGAGGGACACCCCCTACGAGCAGTACTTC
CDR3 protein: CATRRDTPYEQYF

clone size: -
CDR3 length: 15
D gene: -
J gene: TRBJ2-3
V gene: TRBV12-5
CDR3 DNA: TGTGCTAGTGGTTTGGAGCAGGCAGGCACAGATACGCAGTATTTT
CDR3 protein: CASGLEQAGTDTQYF

clone size: many
CDR3 length: 15
D gene: -
J gene: TRBJ2-5
V gene: TRBV12-3/TRBV12-4
CDR3 DNA: TGTGCCAGCACCTACAGACGGTGGGGCCAAGAGACCCAGTACTTC
CDR3 protein: CASTYRRWGQETQYF

clone size: -
CDR3 length: 15
D gene: -
J gene: TRBJ1-5
V gene: TRBV18
CDR3 DNA: TGTGCCAGCTCACGGGGGGGGCAGAGCAATCAGCCCCAGCATTTT
CDR3 protein: CASSRGGQSNQPQHF

clone size: many
CDR3 length: 13
D gene: TRBD1
J gene: TRBJ2-5
V gene: TRBV12-3/TRBV12-4
CDR3 DNA: TGTGCCAGCTCGGGACAGCTCGGGGAGACCCAGTACTTC
CDR3 protein: CASSGQLGETQYF

clone size: -
CDR3 length: 15
D gene: TRBD1
J gene: TRBJ2-1
V gene: TRBV12-3/TRBV12-4
CDR3 DNA: TGTGCCAGCAGCCGTACGGGACAGGGGATAGATGAGCAGTTCTTC
CDR3 protein: CASSRTGQGIDEQFF

clone size: few
CDR3 length: 16
D gene: TRBD1
J gene: TRBJ2-3
V gene: TRBV27
CDR3 DNA: TGTGCCAGCAGTCCCTGGACAGGGGGCGCATCAGATACGCAGTATTTT
CDR3 protein: CASSPWTGGASDTQYF

clone size: -
CDR3 length: 16
D gene: TRBD2
J gene: TRBJ2-1
V gene: TRBV4-2
CDR3 DNA: TGTGCCAGCAGCCGATTCACTAGCGGGGATAACAATGAGCAGTTCTTC
CDR3 protein: CASSRFTSGDNNEQFF

clone size: few
CDR3 length: 14
D gene: -
J gene: TRBJ2-2
V gene: TRBV10-2
CDR3 DNA: TGCGCCAGCAGTGGGGCTAGCTCGGCCGGGGAGCTGTTTTTT
CDR3 protein: CASSGASSAGELFF

clone size: many
CDR3 length: 15
D gene: TRBD2
J gene: TRBJ2-7
V gene: TRBV29-1
CDR3 DNA: TGCAGCGTTGCTCGGCTAGCGGGAGGGCCCTACGAGCAGTACTTC
CDR3 protein: CSVARLAGGPYEQYF

clone size: few
CDR3 length: 17
D gene: -
J gene: TRBJ1-1
V gene: TRBV20-1
CDR3 DNA: TGCAGTGCTAGACCGGCGGACAGTTTGAGGTCGACCACTGAAGCTTTCTTT
CDR3 protein: CSARPADSLRSTTEAFF

clone size: few
CDR3 length: 13
D gene: -
J gene: TRBJ1-4
V gene: TRBV29-1
CDR3 DNA: TGCAGCGTTGCCAGGGCGTCTAATGAAAAACTGTTTTTT
CDR3 protein: CSVARASNEKLFF

clone size: few
CDR3 length: 15
D gene: -
J gene: TRBJ2-7
V gene: TRBV7-9
CDR3 DNA: TGTGCCAGCAGCTTAGGGGGAGCTATCTCCTACGAGCAGTACTTC
CDR3 protein: CASSLGGAISYEQYF

clone size: -
CDR3 length: 16
D gene: TRBD1
J gene: TRBJ1-3
V gene: TRBV7-3
CDR3 DNA: TGTGCCAGCAGCCGCCTGGGTGGGCAGGGGGCAAACACCATATATTTT
CDR3 protein: CASSRLGGQGANTIYF

clone size: few
CDR3 length: 17
D gene: TRBD2
J gene: TRBJ2-3
V gene: TRBV5-1
CDR3 DNA: TGCGCCAGCAGCCCCGGGACTAGCGGGAGGGCATCAGATACGCAGTATTTT
CDR3 protein: CASSPGTSGRASDTQYF

clone size: -
CDR3 length: 13
D gene: -
J gene: TRBJ2-7
V gene: TRBV5-1
CDR3 DNA: TGCGCCAGCAGAGAACGGGGTAGCAACGAGCAGTACTTC
CDR3 protein: CASRERGSNEQYF

clone size: many
CDR3 length: 14
D gene: TRBD1
J gene: TRBJ2-7
V gene: TRBV11-2
CDR3 DNA: TGTGCCAGCTTGGGGGACAGGCCAACCTACGAGCAGTACTTC
CDR3 protein: CASLGDRPTYEQYF

clone size: -
CDR3 length: 14
D gene: -
J gene: TRBJ1-2
V gene: TRBV5-1
CDR3 DNA: TGCGCCAGCAGCTTGAGGGGAAATAACTATGGCTACACCTTC
CDR3 protein: CASSLRGNNYGYTF

clone size: -
CDR3 length: 19
D gene: -
J gene: TRBJ1-4
V gene: TRBV21-1
CDR3 DNA: TGTGCCAGCAGCAAAGAATGTCCCAACCTCACCTCAACTAATGAAAAACTGTTTTTT
CDR3 protein: CASSKECPNLTSTNEKLFF

clone size: few
CDR3 length: 14
D gene: -
J gene: TRBJ2-3
V gene: TRBV29-1
CDR3 DNA: TGCAGCGTTGTGTTTCAGGGAAGCACAGATACGCAGTATTTT
CDR3 protein: CSVVFQGSTDTQYF

clone size: few
CDR3 length: 14
D gene: TRBD2
J gene: TRBJ2-5
V gene: TRBV6-2/TRBV6-3
CDR3 DNA: TGTGCCAGCAGAACTAGCGGGACTGGGGAGACCCAGTACTTC
CDR3 protein: CASRTSGTGETQYF

clone size: many
CDR3 length: 14
D gene: -
J gene: TRBJ2-5
V gene: TRBV11-2
CDR3 DNA: TGTGCCAGCAGCTTAGCGGGAGTAGAGGAGACCCAGTACTTC
CDR3 protein: CASSLAGVEETQYF

clone size: -
CDR3 length: 12
D gene: -
J gene: TRBJ2-3
V gene: TRBV19
CDR3 DNA: TGTGCCAGTAGCTCAGGGCATGATACGCAGTATTTT
CDR3 protein: CASSSGHDTQYF

clone size: once
CDR3 length: 14
D gene: -
J gene: TRBJ2-7
V gene: TRBV29-1
CDR3 DNA: TGCAGCGTTGCGCGGCCCGACAGTGCCTACGAGCAGTACTTC
CDR3 protein: CSVARPDSAYEQYF

clone size: -
CDR3 length: 14
D gene: -
J gene: TRBJ1-1
V gene: TRBV5-1
CDR3 DNA: TGCGCCAGCAGCTTGGCGAGGTGGGACACTGAAGCTTTCTTT
CDR3 protein: CASSLARWDTEAFF

clone size: few
CDR3 length: 18
D gene: TRBD1
J gene: TRBJ2-3
V gene: TRBV10-1
CDR3 DNA: TGCGCCAGCAGTGCGCCGGGACAGGGGATGTCCAGGACGGATACGCAGTATTTT
CDR3 protein: CASSAPGQGMSRTDTQYF

clone size: many
CDR3 length: 14
D gene: TRBD1
J gene: TRBJ2-1
V gene: TRBV7-9
CDR3 DNA: TGTGCCAGCAGCTTAGGACAGGGAGACAATGAGCAGTTCTTC
CDR3 protein: CASSLGQGDNEQFF

clone size: many
CDR3 length: 12
D gene: TRBD1
J gene: TRBJ2-7
V gene: TRBV7-2
CDR3 DNA: TGTGCCAGCAGCCCAGGGACAGTTGAGCAGTACTTC
CDR3 protein: CASSPGTVEQYF

clone size: many
CDR3 length: 11
D gene: -
J gene: TRBJ2-3
V gene: TRBV5-1
CDR3 DNA: TGCGCCAGCAGCTTGGCTGTTACGCAGTATTTT
CDR3 protein: CASSLAVTQYF

clone size: few
CDR3 length: 14
D gene: -
J gene: TRBJ1-1
V gene: TRBV3-1
CDR3 DNA: TGTGCCAGCAGCCAACAGGCCGTGAACACTGAAGCTTTCTTT
CDR3 protein: CASSQQAVNTEAFF

clone size: -
CDR3 length: 17
D gene: -
J gene: TRBJ2-4
V gene: TRBV7-9
CDR3 DNA: TGTGCCAGCAGCCTTTCGACCGGGCGCGGGACCAAAAACATTCAGTACTTC
CDR3 protein: CASSLSTGRGTKNIQYF

clone size: few
CDR3 length: 15
D gene: -
J gene: TRBJ1-1
V gene: TRBV11-2
CDR3 DNA: TGTGCCAGCAGGGGATGGGGACTTATGAACACTGAAGCTTTCTTT
CDR3 protein: CASRGWGLMNTEAFF

clone size: -
CDR3 length: 14
D gene: -
J gene: TRBJ1-2
V gene: TRBV5-1
CDR3 DNA: TGCGCCAGCAGCTTCGGTATTTGGGACTATGGCTACACCTTC
CDR3 protein: CASSFGIWDYGYTF

clone size: -
CDR3 length: 15
D gene: -
J gene: TRBJ1-5
V gene: TRBV6-2/TRBV6-3
CDR3 DNA: TGTGCCAGCAGGGACCGGATCAGGGTAGGCCAGCCCCAGCATTTT
CDR3 protein: CASRDRIRVGQPQHF

clone size: few
CDR3 length: 15
D gene: -
J gene: TRBJ1-4
V gene: TRBV7-6
CDR3 DNA: TGTGCCAGCAGCTTAGATAATATCAGCGGCGAAAAACTGTTTTTT
CDR3 protein: CASSLDNISGEKLFF

clone size: -
CDR3 length: 19
D gene: TRBD1
J gene: TRBJ1-1
V gene: TRBV4-1
CDR3 DNA: TGCGCCAGCAGCCAAGGACAGGGGAGGAGTAAAAAAGGGGACACTGAAGCTTTCTTT
CDR3 protein: CASSQGQGRSKKGDTEAFF

clone size: -
CDR3 length: 17
D gene: -
J gene: TRBJ1-5
V gene: TRBV27
CDR3 DNA: TGTGCCAGAAGCCAAGTTCGGACTCATCGTAGCAATCAGCCCCAGCATTTT
CDR3 protein: CARSQVRTHRSNQPQHF

clone size: few
CDR3 length: 15
D gene: -
J gene: TRBJ1-1
V gene: TRBV5-1
CDR3 DNA: TGCGCCAGCAGCTTGGCCGTAGGAGGGAGGGGTGAAGCTTTCTTT
CDR3 protein: CASSLAVGGRGEAFF

clone size: -
CDR3 length: 15
D gene: TRBD1
J gene: TRBJ2-3
V gene: TRBV18
CDR3 DNA: TGTGCCAGCTCACCGCAGGACAGGGGCACAGATACGCAGTATTTT
CDR3 protein: CASSPQDRGTDTQYF

clone size: -
CDR3 length: 14
D gene: TRBD2
J gene: TRBJ2-3
V gene: TRBV7-3
CDR3 DNA: TGTGCCAGCAGCTCGCGTCGGGGGGGAGATACGCAGTATTTT
CDR3 protein: CASSSRRGGDTQYF